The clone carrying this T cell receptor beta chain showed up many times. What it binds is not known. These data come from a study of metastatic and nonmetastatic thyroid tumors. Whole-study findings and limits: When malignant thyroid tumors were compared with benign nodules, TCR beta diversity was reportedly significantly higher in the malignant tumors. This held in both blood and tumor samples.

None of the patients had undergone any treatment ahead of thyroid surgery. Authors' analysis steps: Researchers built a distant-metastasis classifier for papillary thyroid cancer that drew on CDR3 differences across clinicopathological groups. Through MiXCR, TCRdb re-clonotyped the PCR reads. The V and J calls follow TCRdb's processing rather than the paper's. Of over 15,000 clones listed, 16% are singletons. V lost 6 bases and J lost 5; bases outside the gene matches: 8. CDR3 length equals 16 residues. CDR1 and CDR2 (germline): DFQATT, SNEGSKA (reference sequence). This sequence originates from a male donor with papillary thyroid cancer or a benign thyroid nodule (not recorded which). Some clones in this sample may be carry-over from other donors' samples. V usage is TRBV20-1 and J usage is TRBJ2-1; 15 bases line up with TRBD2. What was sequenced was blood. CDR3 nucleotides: TGCAGTGCCGCGGGACTAGCGGGAGGCCCTAACAATGAGCAGTTCTTC. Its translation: CSAAGLAGGPNNEQFF.